This T cell receptor beta chain was identified during a study of monozygotic twins with inflammatory bowel disease. As regards this clonotype: No antigen is known for it.

Donors gave approximately 2.5 ml of blood apiece. Per TCR library, 3500 ng of total RNA was used. TCRdb re-called the 5' RACE reads, yielding one record per CDR3 amino acid sequence without DNA. The listing contains 300,000 to 350,000 distinct CDR3 sequences. Points from the study as a whole: What may have added variability to patient repertoires is that immunosuppressive treatments differed. The results supported no single strong signal or clonotype associated with IBD.

Germline-derived CDR1 and CDR2 are ENHRY and SYGVKD. This CDR3 is 13 amino acids long. The chain carries TRBV10-3 and TRBJ1-1; as DNA is missing, the TRBD1 call by TCRdb cannot be tested. This clonotype was sampled from a human donor with ulcerative colitis or Crohn's disease, or a healthy co-twin of an affected twin (not recorded which). The sequencing input was blood. The CDR3 reads CAISEQGYTEAFF.